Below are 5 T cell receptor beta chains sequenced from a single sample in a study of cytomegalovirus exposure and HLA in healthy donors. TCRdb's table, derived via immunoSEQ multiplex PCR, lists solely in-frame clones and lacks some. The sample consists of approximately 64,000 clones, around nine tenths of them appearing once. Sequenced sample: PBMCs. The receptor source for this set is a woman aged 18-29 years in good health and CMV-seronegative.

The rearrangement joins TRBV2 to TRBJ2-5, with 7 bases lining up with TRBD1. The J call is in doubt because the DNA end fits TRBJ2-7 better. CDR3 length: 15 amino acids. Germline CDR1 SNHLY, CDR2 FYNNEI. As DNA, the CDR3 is TGTGCCAGCAGTGAAGGACAGGGCCCAAACTACGAGCAGTACTTC. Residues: CASSEGQGPNYEQYF.

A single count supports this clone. CDR3: CASSYGQGNTEAFF. The CDR3 DNA reads as TGTGCCAGCAGCTACGGACAGGGGAACACTGAAGCTTTCTTT. The chain joins TRBV11-2 to TRBJ1-1; 8 bases fit TRBD1. The CDR3 spans 14 residues. The germline gives CDR1 SGHAT, CDR2 FQNNGV. V was pared by 4 bases and J by 1 base, with 2 bases of the junction left unmatched.

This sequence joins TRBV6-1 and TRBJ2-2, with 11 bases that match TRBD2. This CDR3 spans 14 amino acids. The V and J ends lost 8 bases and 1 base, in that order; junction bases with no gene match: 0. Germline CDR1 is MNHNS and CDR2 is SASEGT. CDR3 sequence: CASGLAGNTGELFF. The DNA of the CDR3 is TGTGCCAGCGGACTAGCGGGGAACACCGGGGAGCTGTTTTTT.

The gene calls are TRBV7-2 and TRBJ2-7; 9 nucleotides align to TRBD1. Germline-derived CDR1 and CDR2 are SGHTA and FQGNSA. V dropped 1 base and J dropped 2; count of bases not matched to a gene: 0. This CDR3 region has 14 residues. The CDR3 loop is CASSLGQGAYEQYF. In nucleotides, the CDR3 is TGTGCCAGCAGCTTAGGACAGGGGGCCTACGAGCAGTACTTC.

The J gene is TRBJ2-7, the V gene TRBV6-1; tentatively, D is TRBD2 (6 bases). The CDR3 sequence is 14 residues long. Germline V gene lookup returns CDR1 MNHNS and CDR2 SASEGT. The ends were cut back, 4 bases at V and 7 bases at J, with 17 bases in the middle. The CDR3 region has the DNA TGTGCCAGCAGTGTCGGGGGACCCCCGGGTGAGCAGTACTTC. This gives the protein CASSVGGPPGEQYF.